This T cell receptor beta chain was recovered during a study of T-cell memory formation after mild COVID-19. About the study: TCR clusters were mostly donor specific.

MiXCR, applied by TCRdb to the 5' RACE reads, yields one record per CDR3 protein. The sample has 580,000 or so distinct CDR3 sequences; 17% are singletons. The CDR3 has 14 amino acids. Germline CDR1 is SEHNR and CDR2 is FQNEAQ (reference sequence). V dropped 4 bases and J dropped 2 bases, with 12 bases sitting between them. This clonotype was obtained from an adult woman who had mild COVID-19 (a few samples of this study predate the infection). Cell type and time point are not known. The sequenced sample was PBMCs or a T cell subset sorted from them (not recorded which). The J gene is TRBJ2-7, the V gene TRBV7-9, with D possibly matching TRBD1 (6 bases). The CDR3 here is CASSSKQGTYEQYF. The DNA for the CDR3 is TGTGCCAGCAGCTCAAAACAGGGTACCTACGAGCAGTACTTC.